These T cell receptor beta chains were read from a single sample in a study of shared T cell receptors in the human thymus. Some clones are missing from TCRdb's copy, which holds only in-frame ones; the method was immunoSEQ multiplex PCR. This sample has some 760,000 clones, with approximately 85% found just once. This sample was also put to use in a study of human thymus T cells.

Sequences were obtained from thymocytes. The source of these receptors is a girl under two years old with a congenital heart defect. CDR3s leave out the opening cysteine and the closing phenylalanine or tryptophan. The D gene is left open where the match is weak. The size entry is marked missing in some rows and otherwise reads once, few, many or a size class.

d_call: NA; clone_size: NA; v_call: TRBV28; cdr3_aa: ASSSLVILSSGANVLT
d_call: NA; clone_size: once; v_call: TRBV7-2; cdr3_aa: ASSLYRQGLFAGYT
d_call: TRBD1; clone_size: NA; v_call: TRBV5-5; cdr3_aa: ASSGQGVGSPLH
d_call: NA; clone_size: NA; v_call: TRBV28; cdr3_aa: ASSSHPRLREPRNEKLF
d_call: NA; clone_size: few; v_call: TRBV25-1; cdr3_aa: ASSEKQKNTEAF
d_call: NA; clone_size: NA; v_call: TRBV2; cdr3_aa: ASSLRGAEGYT
d_call: TRBD1; clone_size: NA; v_call: TRBV28; cdr3_aa: ASNNPGTALLSSYNSPLH
d_call: TRBD1; clone_size: once; v_call: TRBV20-1; cdr3_aa: RDRGDEAF
d_call: NA; clone_size: NA; v_call: TRBV28; cdr3_aa: VHKGKHGCT
d_call: NA; clone_size: NA; v_call: TRBV6-5; cdr3_aa: ASSYSHEQY
d_call: TRBD2; clone_size: once; v_call: TRBV19; cdr3_aa: ASSMAATSGSYNEQF
d_call: TRBD1; clone_size: NA; v_call: TRBV4-3; cdr3_aa: ASSPTISRTGQRSSSYEQY
d_call: TRBD2; clone_size: few; v_call: TRBV7-9; cdr3_aa: ASSPTAGGSYNEQF
d_call: TRBD1; clone_size: NA; v_call: TRBV2; cdr3_aa: ASQRTGRHGYT
d_call: TRBD2; clone_size: NA; v_call: TRBV6-1; cdr3_aa: ASSFSGGLQY
d_call: TRBD1; clone_size: NA; v_call: TRBV6-1; cdr3_aa: ASSEQSGGPYGYT
d_call: TRBD1; clone_size: NA; v_call: TRBV18; cdr3_aa: ASSHHFLGTGNSKGNTEAF
d_call: NA; clone_size: NA; v_call: TRBV6-5; cdr3_aa: ASSYGPVNRRF
d_call: NA; clone_size: NA; v_call: TRBV5-1; cdr3_aa: ASSLLTVPDTEAF
d_call: TRBD1; clone_size: NA; v_call: TRBV10-3; cdr3_aa: AISEMAGGAKGANVLT
d_call: NA; clone_size: NA; v_call: TRBV19; cdr3_aa: ASSASTIY
d_call: TRBD2; clone_size: NA; v_call: TRBV5-1; cdr3_aa: ASSLTPGLAGPLAYNEQF
d_call: NA; clone_size: NA; v_call: TRBV11-2; cdr3_aa: ASFPYGSGEQVNYGYT
d_call: TRBD1; clone_size: NA; v_call: TRBV4-1; cdr3_aa: ASSRFGTGSGYT
d_call: TRBD1; clone_size: NA; v_call: TRBV5-6; cdr3_aa: ASSSTSPLKDRVAEAF
d_call: NA; clone_size: NA; v_call: TRBV5-6; cdr3_aa: ASSFRIFETQY
d_call: NA; clone_size: NA; v_call: TRBV5-8; cdr3_aa: ASSSGQWVQETQY
d_call: TRBD1; clone_size: NA; v_call: TRBV4-1; cdr3_aa: ASSRAVFRTGGNTEAF
d_call: TRBD1; clone_size: NA; v_call: TRBV7-6; cdr3_aa: ASSDLASQGSSYEQY
d_call: NA; clone_size: NA; v_call: TRBV18; cdr3_aa: ASATDPGLHYEQY
d_call: NA; clone_size: NA; v_call: TRBV15; cdr3_aa: ATSIQDSKYTEAF